Presented here are 22 T cell receptor beta chains from one specimen sequenced in a study of CD8+ T cells in alopecia areata. Investigators isolated RNA and reverse transcribed it into cDNA to act as the sequencing template. The protocol was immunoSEQ multiplex PCR, while the TCRdb copy is restricted to in-frame clones and leaves out a portion. In the table there are around 200,000 clones, approximately 55% of which are singletons. Treatment reported: oral pan-JAK inhibitor, 5-10 mg twice daily. The sample was CD8+ T cells sorted from blood, taken at week 24, from a patient treated with tofacitinib. The receptors come from a human donor with alopecia areata.

V usage is TRBV27 and J usage is TRBJ1-2; the match to TRBD1 covers 10 bases. The CDR3 sequence is 15 residues long. Germline V gene lookup returns CDR1 MNHEY and CDR2 SMNVEV (reference sequence). J lost 7 bases, V lost 6 bases, and 11 bases had no gene match. The chain's CDR3 is CASRTGTGELGGYTF. The CDR3 DNA follows: TGTGCCAGCAGAACCGGGACAGGGGAACTGGGTGGCTACACCTTC.

Details on this clone: Different DNA sequences within this sample yield the same CDR3. The chain recombines TRBV29-1 with TRBJ2-7; the D is unclear. Germline-derived CDR1 and CDR2 are SQVTM and ANQGSEA. This CDR3 region has 11 residues. V was trimmed by 0 bases and J by 1 base, leaving 1 base between them. CDR3 bases: TGCAGCGTTGAAGAGTCCTACGAGCAGTACTTC. Protein product: CSVEESYEQYF.

The chain links TRBV7-3 to TRBJ2-1, with TRBD1 matching 7 bases. The V and J ends lost 2 bases and 5 bases, in that order; junction bases with no gene match: 12. The germline V gene encodes CDR1 SGHTA and CDR2 FQGTGA. The CDR3 contains 17 residues. Here the CDR3 DNA reads TGTGCCAGCAGCTTATCAGGGACAGTGACGCCCCACAATGAGCAGTTCTTC. Protein sequence: CASSLSGTVTPHNEQFF.

This clone was seen once. V gene TRBV7-8 combines with J gene TRBJ1-5, with 7 bases fitting TRBD1. The CDR3 is made up of 14 amino acids. Unmatched junction bases numbered 7, after V lost 5 bases and J lost 6 bases. The germline V gene encodes CDR1 SGHVS and CDR2 FQNEAQ. The CDR3 loop reads CASSPRQGGQPQHF. The CDR3, as DNA: TGTGCCAGCAGCCCCCGACAGGGAGGTCAGCCCCAGCATTTT.

The chain carries TRBV5-6 and TRBJ1-1; TRBD1 is a possible D gene (5 bases). V gave up 1 base and J gave up 5 bases, with 12 bases separating them. The CDR3 runs to 14 residues. CDR1 is SGHDT and CDR2 is YYEEEE in the germline V gene. For the CDR3, the DNA is TGTGCCAGCAGCTTGCCTTCAGGGCGAACTGAAGCTTTCTTT. Its protein is CASSLPSGRTEAFF.

J is TRBJ2-5 and V is TRBV25-1; D unclear. V dropped 2 bases and J dropped 2 bases, with 12 bases sitting between them. This CDR3 is built from 15 residues. In germline, CDR1 is MGHDK, CDR2 SYGVNS. This chain's CDR3 is CASSEGVRPQETQYF. CDR3 DNA: TGTGCCAGCAGTGAAGGAGTTCGGCCGCAAGAGACCCAGTACTTC.

V and J are TRBV7-6 and TRBJ1-1; D gene uncertain. The CDR3 spans 14 residues. Trimming shortened V by 5 bases and J by 1 base, and 11 bases separated the two germline ends. The germline V gene has CDR1 SGHVS and CDR2 FNYEAQ. CDR3 region: CASSTPTGNTEAFF. Written as DNA, the CDR3 is TGTGCCAGCAGCACCCCCACGGGGAACACTGAAGCTTTCTTT.

The rearrangement uses TRBV2 and TRBJ2-3, with TRBD2 as a possible D gene (6 bases). CDR3 size: 15 residues. The V end was cut by 4 bases, the J end by 0 bases, with 11 bases between. Germline V lookup: CDR1 SNHLY, CDR2 FYNNEI. The CDR3 loop is CASSGLATSTDTQYF. As DNA, the CDR3 is TGTGCCAGCAGTGGTCTAGCGACTAGCACAGATACGCAGTATTTT.

This clone was recorded a few times. This rearrangement joins TRBV5-1 to TRBJ2-1, with D perhaps TRBD2 (6 bases). Germline-derived CDR1 and CDR2 are SGHRS and YFSETQ. CDR3 length equals 16 residues. Trimming removed 2 bases from V and 0 bases from J, with 12 bases in between. In DNA form, the CDR3 reads TGCGCCAGCAGCTTTTATCGGGGGAGCTCCTACAATGAGCAGTTCTTC. Protein: CASSFYRGSSYNEQFF.

This clone showed up just a few times. The V gene is TRBV7-9, the J gene TRBJ1-5; D gene ambiguous. This CDR3 comprises 12 residues. Trimming shortened V by 1 base and J by 6 bases, and 4 bases separated the two germline ends. The V gene's germline CDR1 is SEHNR and CDR2 FQNEAQ (reference sequence). The CDR3 loop reads CASSLEGQPQHF. The CDR3 nucleotides read TGTGCCAGCAGCTTAGAGGGTCAGCCCCAGCATTTT.

In regard to this clone: Other DNA sequences in the same sample also yield this CDR3. The rearrangement links TRBV6-6 to TRBJ1-1; D gene unclear. Germline V gives CDR1 MNHNY, CDR2 SVGAGI (reference sequence). The V and J ends lost 6 bases and 3 bases respectively, with 2 bases between them. The CDR3 length is 10 residues. The CDR3 reads CASRDTEAFF. The CDR3 DNA reads as TGTGCCAGCAGGGACACTGAAGCTTTCTTT.

The V gene is TRBV29-1, the J gene TRBJ2-2; D is unclear. V was trimmed by 3 bases and J by 6 bases, leaving 11 bases between them. CDR1 and CDR2 from the germline V gene are SQVTM and ANQGSEA. The CDR3 totals 13 residues. For the CDR3, the DNA is TGCAGCGTTGATGGCTTTCAGTCCGGGGAGCTGTTTTTT. It translates to CSVDGFQSGELFF.

Only a few counts were recorded for this clone. The V call is TRBV29-1, the J call TRBJ2-1; D gene ambiguous. V lost 3 bases to trimming and J lost 9 bases, with 12 bases between them. The CDR3 totals 12 residues. CDR1 and CDR2 (germline): SQVTM, ANQGSEA. The CDR3 sequence is CSVEVSVGEQFF. For the CDR3, the DNA is TGCAGCGTTGAGGTCTCCGTTGGTGAGCAGTTCTTC.

The rearrangement uses TRBV6-6 and TRBJ1-1; D is unclear. This CDR3 contains 10 residues. The V and J ends lost 8 bases and 7 bases respectively, with 8 bases between them. CDR1 is MNHNY, CDR2 SVGAGI, per germline (reference sequence). The CDR3 DNA is TGTGCCAGCGCGTATGGTGAAGCTTTCTTT. This translates into CASAYGEAFF.

In its sample, this clone was seen a few times. The chain carries TRBV30 and TRBJ2-1; D gene unclear. The CDR3 has 12 residues. Germline assignment: CDR1 GTSNPN and CDR2 SVGIG (reference sequence). V shed 0 bases and J shed 9 bases, with 9 bases lying between them. The CDR3 reads CAWSVRAVEQFF. The CDR3 DNA is TGTGCCTGGAGTGTACGTGCCGTTGAGCAGTTCTTC.

The chain carries TRBV4-1 and TRBJ2-7; 9 bases align to TRBD1. The CDR3 sequence is 17 residues long. The V gene's germline CDR1 is MGHRA and CDR2 YSYEKL. Trimming removed 1 base from V and 2 bases from J; junction bases left unmatched: 9. In DNA form, the CDR3 reads TGCGCCAGCAGCCAAGTATCCCCGGGACAGGGTCCCTACGAGCAGTACTTC. Translating it yields CASSQVSPGQGPYEQYF.

The chain joins TRBV9 to TRBJ2-3; tentatively, D is TRBD2 (6 bases). The V gene lost 0 bases and the J gene lost 7 bases, with 18 bases spanning the gap. The CDR3 consists of 16 residues. Germline CDR1 reads SGDLS; CDR2 reads YYNGEE. CDR3 in DNA: TGTGCCAGCAGCGTAGCTCAGGAGGCCGCGGGGCATACGCAGTATTTT. Amino acid sequence: CASSVAQEAAGHTQYF.

This clone has more than one count but fewer than ten. This sequence joins TRBV4-3 and TRBJ1-1; D gene unclear. V was clipped by 0 bases and J by 5 bases, with 16 bases between them. Germline assignment: CDR1 LGHNA and CDR2 YSLEER. There are 16 residues in the CDR3. As DNA, the CDR3 is TGCGCCAGCAGCCAAGATCGCAATCTCCCGGGGACTGAAGCTTTCTTT. The encoded protein is CASSQDRNLPGTEAFF.

Written as DNA, the CDR3 is TGTGCCTGTACTCACAGAGAGGACACTAACTATGGCTACACCTTC. Protein product: CACTHREDTNYGYTF. V and J are TRBV30 and TRBJ1-2, with D perhaps TRBD1 (5 bases). The CDR3 runs 15 residues. Trimming took off 6 bases at V and 0 bases at J, with 17 bases between the two ends. Per the germline V gene, CDR1 is GTSNPN and CDR2 is SVGIG (reference sequence).

In its sample, this clone was seen a few times. The chain carries TRBV25-1 and TRBJ2-2; D not resolved. The ends were cut back, 2 bases at V and 7 bases at J, with 5 bases in the middle. The germline V gene has CDR1 MGHDK and CDR2 SYGVNS. This CDR3 has 12 residues. The CDR3 region has the DNA TGTGCCAGCAGTGAAGGCGGCGGGGAGCTGTTTTTT. It codes for CASSEGGGELFF.

The chain is built from TRBV15 and TRBJ1-1; D is uncertain. The CDR3 totals 15 residues. The ends were cut back, 2 bases at V and 2 bases at J, with 12 bases in the middle. Per germline, CDR1 LNHNV and CDR2 YYDKDF (reference sequence). Here the CDR3 reads CATSRFRSGNTEAFF. CDR3 nucleotides: TGTGCCACCAGCAGATTTCGGTCGGGAAACACTGAAGCTTTCTTT.

This CDR3 reads CAWTGGNDGYTF. As DNA, the CDR3 is TGTGCCTGGACAGGGGGGAATGATGGCTACACCTTC. This chain uses TRBV30 with TRBJ1-2; 7 nucleotides align to TRBD1. Unmatched junction bases numbered 5, after V lost 4 bases and J lost 6 bases. The CDR3 covers 12 residues. Germline V gene sequence: CDR1 GTSNPN, CDR2 SVGIG (reference sequence).